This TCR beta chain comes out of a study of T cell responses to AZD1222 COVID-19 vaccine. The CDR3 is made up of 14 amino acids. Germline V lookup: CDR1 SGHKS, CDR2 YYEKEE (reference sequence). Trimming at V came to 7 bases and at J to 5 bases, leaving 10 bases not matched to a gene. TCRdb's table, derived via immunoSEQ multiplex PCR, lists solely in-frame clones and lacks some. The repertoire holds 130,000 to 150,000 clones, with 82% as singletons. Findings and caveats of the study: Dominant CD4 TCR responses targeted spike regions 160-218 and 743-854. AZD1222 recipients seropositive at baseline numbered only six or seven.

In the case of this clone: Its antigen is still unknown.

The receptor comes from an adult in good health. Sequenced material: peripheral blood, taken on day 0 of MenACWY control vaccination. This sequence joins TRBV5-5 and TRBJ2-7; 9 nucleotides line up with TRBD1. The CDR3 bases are TGTGCCAGCCAGGGCTTAGGACAGGGGAACGAGCAGTACTTC. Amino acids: CASQGLGQGNEQYF. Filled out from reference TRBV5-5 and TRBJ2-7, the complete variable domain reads DAGVTQSPTHLIKTRGQQVTLRCSPISGHKSVSWYQQVLGQGPQFIFQYYEKEERGRGNFPDRFSARQFPNYSSELNVNALLLGDSALYLCASQGLGQGNEQYFGPGTRLTVT.